This TCR beta chain was identified during a study of T cell changes during pregnancy in multiple sclerosis. Measured with immunoSEQ multiplex PCR; TCRdb has only the in-frame clones, and not every one. The table shows about 87,000 clones, with 80% to 95% occurring only once. CDR3 length: 14 amino acids. Germline CDR1 MNHEY, CDR2 SVGAGI. V was clipped by 6 bases and J by 5 bases, with 16 bases between them. The chain couples TRBV6-5 to TRBJ2-5, with D possibly matching TRBD2 (5 bases). Material: peripheral blood, obtained in the third trimester of pregnancy. This TCR derives from a female donor in good health, enrolled as a control in a pregnancy study. The chain's CDR3 is CASSPGMARETQYF. CDR3 nucleotide sequence: TGTGCCAGCAGCCCCGGGATGGCTCGGGAGACCCAGTACTTC.